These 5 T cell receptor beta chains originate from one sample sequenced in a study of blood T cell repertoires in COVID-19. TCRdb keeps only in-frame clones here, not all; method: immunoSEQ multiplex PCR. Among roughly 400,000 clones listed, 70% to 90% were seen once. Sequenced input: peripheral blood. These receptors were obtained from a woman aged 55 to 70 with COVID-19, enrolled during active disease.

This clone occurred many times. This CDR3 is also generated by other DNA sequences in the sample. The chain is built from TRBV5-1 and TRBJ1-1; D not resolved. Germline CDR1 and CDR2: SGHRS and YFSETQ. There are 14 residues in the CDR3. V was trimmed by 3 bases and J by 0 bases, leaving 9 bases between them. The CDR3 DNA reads TGCGCCAGCAGCTCCACGGGGATGAACACTGAAGCTTTCTTT. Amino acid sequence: CASSSTGMNTEAFF.

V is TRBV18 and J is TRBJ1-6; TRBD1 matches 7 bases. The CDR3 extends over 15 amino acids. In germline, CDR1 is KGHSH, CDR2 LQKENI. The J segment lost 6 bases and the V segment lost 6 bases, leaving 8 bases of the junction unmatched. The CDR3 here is CASSPDRVSNSPLHF. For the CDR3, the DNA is TGTGCCAGCTCGCCTGACAGGGTTTCTAATTCACCCCTCCACTTT.

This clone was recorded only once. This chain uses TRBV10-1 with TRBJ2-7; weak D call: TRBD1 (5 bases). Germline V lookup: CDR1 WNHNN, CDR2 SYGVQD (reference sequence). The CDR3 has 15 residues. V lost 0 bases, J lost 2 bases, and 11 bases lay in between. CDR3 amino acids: CASSESAGKAYEQYF. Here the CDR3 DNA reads TGCGCCAGCAGTGAGTCTGCAGGGAAGGCCTACGAGCAGTACTTC.

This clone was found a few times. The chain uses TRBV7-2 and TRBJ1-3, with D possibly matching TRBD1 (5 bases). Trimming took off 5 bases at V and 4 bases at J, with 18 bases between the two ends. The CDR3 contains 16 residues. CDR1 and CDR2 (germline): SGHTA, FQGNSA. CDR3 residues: CASSNPWGVTGNTIYF. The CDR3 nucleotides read TGTGCCAGCAGCAATCCCTGGGGGGTTACGGGAAACACCATATATTTT. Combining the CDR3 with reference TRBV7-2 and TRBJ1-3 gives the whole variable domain GAGVSQSPSNKVTEKGKDVELRCDPISGHTALYWYRQSLGQGLEFLIYFQGNSAPDKSGLPSDRFSAERTGGSVSTLTIQRTQQEDSAVYLCASSNPWGVTGNTIYFGEGSWLTVV.

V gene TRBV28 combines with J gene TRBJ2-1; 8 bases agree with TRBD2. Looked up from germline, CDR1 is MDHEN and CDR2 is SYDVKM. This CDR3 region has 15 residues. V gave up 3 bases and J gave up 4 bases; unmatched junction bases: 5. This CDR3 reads CASSLGGTRYNEQFF. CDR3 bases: TGTGCCAGCAGTTTGGGAGGGACTAGGTACAATGAGCAGTTCTTC.